In its sample, the clone carrying this T cell receptor (beta chain) was seen many times. Antigen specificity is unknown. CDR1 is SNHLY, CDR2 FYNNEI, per germline. This CDR3 contains 13 residues. The V and J ends lost 6 bases and 4 bases respectively, with 12 bases between them. This sample was taken from a study of T-cell reconstitution after alpha-beta-depleted transplantation in children. Findings of the study overall: One year post-transplant, T-cell counts and diversity were largely derived from T cells produced anew. In patients about two months after transplant, alpha-beta T cells reportedly arose from several hundred expanded graft clones.

Unique molecular identifiers were incorporated when the TCRbeta library was constructed. Each CDR3 protein is one row after TCRdb ran MiXCR on the PCR reads. The table records about 20,000 distinct CDR3 sequences, approximately 12% of them present only once. This TCR was recovered from a female patient aged 2-15 years who had a stem cell transplant for congenital amegakaryocytic thrombocytopenia, so the T cells may come from the graft donor. V is TRBV2 and J is TRBJ1-2, with a tentative D call TRBD1 (5 bases). The specimen was PBMCs, mostly from graft donor cells, collected 60 days after TCRalphabeta/CD19-depleted stem cell transplant. CDR3 in DNA: TGTGCCAGCAGATCTGACAGTCTCTATGGCTACACCTTC. It is translated as CASRSDSLYGYTF.